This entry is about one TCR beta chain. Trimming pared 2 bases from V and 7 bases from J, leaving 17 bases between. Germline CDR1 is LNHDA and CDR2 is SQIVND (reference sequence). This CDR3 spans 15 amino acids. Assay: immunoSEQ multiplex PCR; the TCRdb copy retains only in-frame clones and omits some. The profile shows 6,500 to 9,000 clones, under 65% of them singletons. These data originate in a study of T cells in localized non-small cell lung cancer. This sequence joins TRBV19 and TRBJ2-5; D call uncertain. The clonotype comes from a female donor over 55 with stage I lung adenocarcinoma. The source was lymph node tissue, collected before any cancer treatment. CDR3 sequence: CASSISAMHPGTQYF. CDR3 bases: TGTGCCAGTAGTATAAGCGCCATGCACCCAGGGACCCAGTACTTC.